The source of this TCR beta chain is a study of blood T cell repertoires in COVID-19. Looking at the study overall: Donors in the United States, Italy and Spain gave samples during acute or convalescent COVID-19.

TCRdb keeps only in-frame clones here, not all; method: immunoSEQ multiplex PCR. The sample lists about 150,000 clones; about 90% were seen once. CDR1 and CDR2 (germline): SGDLS, YYNGEE. Between the trimmed V and J ends, which lost 3 bases and 4 bases, there was a span of 10 bases. The CDR3 is 13 amino acids. Sequencing input: peripheral blood. The source is a man aged 45-65 years with acute or convalescent COVID-19. V gene TRBV9 combines with J gene TRBJ1-1; D is uncertain. CDR3 region: CASSGIEGTEAFF. For the CDR3, the DNA is TGTGCCAGCAGCGGCATTGAGGGCACTGAAGCTTTCTTT. Drawing the rest from reference TRBV9 and TRBJ1-1, the complete variable domain is DSGVTQTPKHLITATGQRVTLRCSPRSGDLSVYWYQQSLDQGLQFLIQYYNGEERAKGNILERFSAQQFPDLHSELNLSSLELGDSALYFCASSGIEGTEAFFGQGTRLTVV.